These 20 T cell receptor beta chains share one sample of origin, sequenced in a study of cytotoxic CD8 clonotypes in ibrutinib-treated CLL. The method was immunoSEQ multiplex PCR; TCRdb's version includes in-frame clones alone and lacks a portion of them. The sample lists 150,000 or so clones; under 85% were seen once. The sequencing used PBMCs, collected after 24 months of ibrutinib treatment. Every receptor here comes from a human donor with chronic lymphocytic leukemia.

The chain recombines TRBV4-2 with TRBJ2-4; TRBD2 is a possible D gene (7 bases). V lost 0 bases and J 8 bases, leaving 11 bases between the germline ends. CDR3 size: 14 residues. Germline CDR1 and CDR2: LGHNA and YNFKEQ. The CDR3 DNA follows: TGTGCCAGCAGCCAAGAGGCGGGGGCCCACATTCAGTACTTC. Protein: CASSQEAGAHIQYF.

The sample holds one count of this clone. CDR3 bases: TGTGCCAGCAGCCCGACCGGGCGGGGGGGCTACACCGGGGAGCTGTTTTTT. Its protein product is CASSPTGRGGYTGELFF. V usage is TRBV7-2 and J usage is TRBJ2-2, with 9 bases aligning to TRBD2. The CDR3 is 17 residues long. The V gene end was trimmed by 5 bases and the J gene end by 3 bases; junction bases not matched to a gene: 10. The germline gives CDR1 SGHTA, CDR2 FQGNSA.

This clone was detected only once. The CDR3 sequence is CASSYKGYSGELFF. In DNA, the CDR3 is TGTGCCAGCAGTTACAAAGGGTACTCCGGGGAGCTGTTTTTT. V and J are TRBV6-6 and TRBJ2-2; D not certain. The CDR3 runs to 14 residues. Trimming cost V 2 bases and J 6 bases, with 10 bases left between them. The germline V gene encodes CDR1 MNHNY and CDR2 SVGAGI (reference sequence).

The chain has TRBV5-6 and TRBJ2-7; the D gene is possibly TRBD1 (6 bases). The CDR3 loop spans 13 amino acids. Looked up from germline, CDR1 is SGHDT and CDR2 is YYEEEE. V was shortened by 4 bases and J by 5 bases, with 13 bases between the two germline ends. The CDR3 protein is CASSTGIVDEQYF. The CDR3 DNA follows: TGTGCCAGCAGCACAGGGATTGTCGACGAGCAGTACTTC.

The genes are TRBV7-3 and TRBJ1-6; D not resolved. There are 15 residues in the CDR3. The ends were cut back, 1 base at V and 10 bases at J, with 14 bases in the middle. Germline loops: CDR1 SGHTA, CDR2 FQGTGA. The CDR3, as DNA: TGTGCCAGCAGCTTAAGTCCCCAGGTAGAATCACCCCTCCACTTT. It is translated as CASSLSPQVESPLHF. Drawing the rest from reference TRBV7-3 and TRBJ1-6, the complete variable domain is GAGVSQTPSNKVTEKGKYVELRCDPISGHTALYWYRQSLGQGPEFLIYFQGTGAADDSGLPNDRFFAVRPEGSVSTLKIQRTERGDSAVYLCASSLSPQVESPLHFGNGTRLTVT.

CDR3 sequence: CASSFSSGRANEQFF. DNA for the CDR3: TGTGCCAGCAGTTTTTCTAGCGGGAGGGCTAATGAGCAGTTCTTC. This chain links TRBV28 with TRBJ2-1; 12 bases match TRBD2. Germline assignment: CDR1 MDHEN and CDR2 SYDVKM. The CDR3 covers 15 residues. The junction had 4 bases not matched to a gene; V was cut back by 3 bases and J by 7 bases.

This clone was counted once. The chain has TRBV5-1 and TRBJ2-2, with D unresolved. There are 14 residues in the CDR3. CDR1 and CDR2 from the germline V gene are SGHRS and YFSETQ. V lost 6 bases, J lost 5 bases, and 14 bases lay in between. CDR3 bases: TGCGCCAGCAACCGAGGCAGTGGAACCGGGGAGCTGTTTTTT. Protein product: CASNRGSGTGELFF.

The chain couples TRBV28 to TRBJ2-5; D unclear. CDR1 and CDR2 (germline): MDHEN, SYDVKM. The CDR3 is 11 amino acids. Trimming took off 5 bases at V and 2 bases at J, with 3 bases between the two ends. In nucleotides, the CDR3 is TGTGCCAGCAGTAAACAAGAGACCCAGTACTTC. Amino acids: CASSKQETQYF.

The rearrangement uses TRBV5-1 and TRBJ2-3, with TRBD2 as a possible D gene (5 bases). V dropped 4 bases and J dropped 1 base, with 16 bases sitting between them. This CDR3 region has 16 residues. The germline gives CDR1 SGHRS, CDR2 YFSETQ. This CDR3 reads CASSPRLSGGTDTQYF. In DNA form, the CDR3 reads TGCGCCAGCAGCCCACGGCTGTCCGGGGGCACAGATACGCAGTATTTT.

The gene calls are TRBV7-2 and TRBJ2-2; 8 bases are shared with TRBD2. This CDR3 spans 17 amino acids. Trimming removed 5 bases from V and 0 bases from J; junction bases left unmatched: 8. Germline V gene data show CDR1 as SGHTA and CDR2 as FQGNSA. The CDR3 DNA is TGTGCCAGCAGCCCAAGAGCGGGGGCTGCGAACACCGGGGAGCTGTTTTTT. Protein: CASSPRAGAANTGELFF.

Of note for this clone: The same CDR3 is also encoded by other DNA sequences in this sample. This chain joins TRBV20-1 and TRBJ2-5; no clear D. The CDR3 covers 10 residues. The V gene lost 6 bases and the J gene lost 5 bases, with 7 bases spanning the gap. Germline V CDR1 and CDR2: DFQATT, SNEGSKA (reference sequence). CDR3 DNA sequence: TGCAGTGCGAGAAGGGAGACCCAGTACTTC. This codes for CSARRETQYF.

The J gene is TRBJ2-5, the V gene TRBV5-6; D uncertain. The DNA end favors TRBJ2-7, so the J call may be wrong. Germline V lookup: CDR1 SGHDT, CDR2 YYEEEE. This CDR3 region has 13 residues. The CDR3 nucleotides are TGTGCCAGCAGCTATAGACCGGGCTACGAGCAGTACTTC. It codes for CASSYRPGYEQYF.

Here the CDR3 DNA reads TGCGCCAGCAGCTTGGGACAGGGGATTGACGAGCAGTACTTC. Protein sequence: CASSLGQGIDEQYF. The V and J genes are TRBV5-1 and TRBJ2-7; 8 bases are shared with TRBD1. The ends lost 0 bases at V and 5 bases at J; junction bases unmatched: 4. Looked up from germline, CDR1 is SGHRS and CDR2 is YFSETQ. The CDR3 is 14 residues long.

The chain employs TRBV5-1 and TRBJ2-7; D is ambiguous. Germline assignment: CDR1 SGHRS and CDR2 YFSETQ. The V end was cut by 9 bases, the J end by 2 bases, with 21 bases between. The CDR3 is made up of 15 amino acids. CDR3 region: CATKPGPSETYEQYF. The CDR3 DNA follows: TGCGCCACCAAACCGGGCCCCTCGGAGACCTACGAGCAGTACTTC. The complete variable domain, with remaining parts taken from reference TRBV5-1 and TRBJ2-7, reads KAGVTQTPRYLIKTRGQQVTLSCSPISGHRSVSWYQQTPGQGLQFLFEYFSETQRNKGNFPGRFSGRQFSNSRSEMNVSTLELGDSALYLCATKPGPSETYEQYFGPGTRLTVT.

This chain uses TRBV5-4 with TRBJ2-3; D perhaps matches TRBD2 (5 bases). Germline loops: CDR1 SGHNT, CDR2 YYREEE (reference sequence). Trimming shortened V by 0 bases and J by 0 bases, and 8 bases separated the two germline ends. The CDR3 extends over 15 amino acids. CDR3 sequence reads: CASSLGGGSTDTQYF. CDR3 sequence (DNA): TGTGCCAGCAGCTTGGGAGGCGGGAGCACAGATACGCAGTATTTT.

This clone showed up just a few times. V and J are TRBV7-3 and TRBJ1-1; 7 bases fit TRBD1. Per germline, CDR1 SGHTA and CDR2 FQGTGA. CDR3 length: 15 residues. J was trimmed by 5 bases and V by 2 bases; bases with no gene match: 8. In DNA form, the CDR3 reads TGTGCCAGCAGCTTATGGGCAGGGGGTATAACTGAAGCTTTCTTT. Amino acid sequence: CASSLWAGGITEAFF.

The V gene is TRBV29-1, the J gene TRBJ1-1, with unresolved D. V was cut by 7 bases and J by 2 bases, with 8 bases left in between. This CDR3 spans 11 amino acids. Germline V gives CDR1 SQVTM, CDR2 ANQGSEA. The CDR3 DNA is TGCAGCGCGGGAAGAAACACTGAAGCTTTCTTT. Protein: CSAGRNTEAFF.

The CDR3 DNA follows: TGTGCCACCCACGCCGGGGCATCTTTTGAAAAACTGTTTTTT. Amino acid sequence: CATHAGASFEKLFF. The V gene is TRBV6-6, the J gene TRBJ1-4; D might be TRBD1 (5 bases). The CDR3 extends over 14 amino acids. V lost 10 bases, J lost 7 bases, and 19 bases lay in between. In germline, CDR1 is MNHNY, CDR2 SVGAGI (reference sequence).

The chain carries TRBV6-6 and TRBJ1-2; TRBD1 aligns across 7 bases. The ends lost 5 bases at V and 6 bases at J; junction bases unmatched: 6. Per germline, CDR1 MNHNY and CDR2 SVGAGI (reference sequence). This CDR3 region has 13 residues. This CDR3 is CASSLTGEDGYTF. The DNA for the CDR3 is TGTGCCAGCAGTCTCACAGGGGAGGATGGCTACACCTTC.

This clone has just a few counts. The CDR3 DNA sequence: TGTGCCAGCAGCTTGGTGGTCAGGGCTTTCTTT. Translated: CASSLVVRAFF. V and J are TRBV5-8 and TRBJ1-1; D remains unclear. The CDR3 runs 11 residues. Trimming took 0 bases from V and 11 from J, leaving 8 bases between them. In germline, CDR1 is SGHTS, CDR2 YDEGEE.